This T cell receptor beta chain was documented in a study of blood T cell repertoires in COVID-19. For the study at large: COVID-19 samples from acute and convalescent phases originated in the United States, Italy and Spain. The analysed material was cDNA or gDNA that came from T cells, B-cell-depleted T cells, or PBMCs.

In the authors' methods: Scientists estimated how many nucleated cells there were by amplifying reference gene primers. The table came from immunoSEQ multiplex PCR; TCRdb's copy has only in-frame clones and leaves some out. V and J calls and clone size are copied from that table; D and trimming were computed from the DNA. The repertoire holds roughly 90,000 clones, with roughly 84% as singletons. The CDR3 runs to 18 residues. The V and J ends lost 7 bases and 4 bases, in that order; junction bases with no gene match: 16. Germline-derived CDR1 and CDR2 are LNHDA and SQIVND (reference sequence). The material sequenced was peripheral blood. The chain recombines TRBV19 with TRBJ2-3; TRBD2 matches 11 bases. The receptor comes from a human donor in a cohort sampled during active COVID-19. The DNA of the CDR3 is TGTGCCAGTACTACCGGGGGCCAACTAGCGGGAGATCCAGATACGCAGTATTTT. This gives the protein CASTTGGQLAGDPDTQYF.